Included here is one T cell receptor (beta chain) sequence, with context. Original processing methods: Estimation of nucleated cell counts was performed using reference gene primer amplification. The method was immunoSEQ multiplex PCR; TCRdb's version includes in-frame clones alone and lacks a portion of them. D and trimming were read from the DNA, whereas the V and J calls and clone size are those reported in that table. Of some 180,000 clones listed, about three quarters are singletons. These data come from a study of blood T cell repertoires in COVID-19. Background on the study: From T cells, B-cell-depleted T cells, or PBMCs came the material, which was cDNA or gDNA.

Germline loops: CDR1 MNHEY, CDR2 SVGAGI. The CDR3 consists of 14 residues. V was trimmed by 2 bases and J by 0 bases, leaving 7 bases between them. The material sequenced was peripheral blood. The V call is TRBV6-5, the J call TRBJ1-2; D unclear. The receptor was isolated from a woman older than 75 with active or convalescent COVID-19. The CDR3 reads CASSYADSNYGYTF. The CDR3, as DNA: TGTGCCAGCAGTTACGCGGATTCTAACTATGGCTACACCTTC.